The 10 T cell receptor beta chains presented below share a single source sample, sequenced in a study of blood T cells in healthy people across ages. A second PCR of about 7 to 12 cycles used a sample-barcoded 5' primer and a J-beta primer mix. Each CDR3 protein gets one entry after TCRdb re-called the 5' RACE reads with MiXCR. The sample has hundreds of thousands of distinct CDR3 sequences, about 34% seen once. The sequencing input was blood. These receptors all come from a woman of 80 years or more in good health.

This chain joins TRBV14 and TRBJ2-1; 10 bases fit TRBD2. Germline CDR1 reads SGHDN; CDR2 reads FVKESK. J gave up 6 bases and V 0 bases, and 14 bases lay outside the gene matches. The CDR3 is made up of 19 amino acids. The CDR3 loop is CASSQDRVASGGLCNEQFF. As DNA, the CDR3 is TGTGCCAGCAGCCAAGATCGAGTGGCTAGCGGGGGATTGTGCAATGAGCAGTTCTTC.

This clonotype was observed at least ten times. The chain links TRBV7-2 to TRBJ2-3; D ambiguous. Trimming left V 6 bases short and J 5 bases short, with 15 bases between. The CDR3 is 14 residues long. The germline V gene encodes CDR1 SGHTA and CDR2 FQGNSA. In DNA, the CDR3 is TGTGCCAGCAGTCCGGACCCAAGCCTAGATACGCAGTATTTT. Translating it yields CASSPDPSLDTQYF. The full variable domain, its missing parts supplied by reference TRBV7-2 and TRBJ2-3, is GAGVSQSPSNKVTEKGKDVELRCDPISGHTALYWYRQSLGQGLEFLIYFQGNSAPDKSGLPSDRFSAERTGGSVSTLTIQRTQQEDSAVYLCASSPDPSLDTQYFGPGTRLTVL.

As for this clonotype: Being one base from a much bigger clone, this may be a read error. In nucleotides, the CDR3 is TGTGTCAGCAGCTACATGACAGGGGGTCTTGGCTACACCTTC. Its translation is CVSSYMTGGLGYTF. The chain has TRBV11-2 and TRBJ1-2; 9 bases are a match to TRBD1. The CDR3 is 14 residues long. The germline gives CDR1 SGHAT, CDR2 FQNNGV.

Many counts were recorded for this clonotype. This chain uses TRBV13 with TRBJ2-1, with 9 bases matching TRBD2. The CDR3 has 16 amino acids. Germline CDR1 PRHDT, CDR2 FYEKMQ (reference sequence). Germline trimming cut 0 bases from V and 5 bases from J; bases unmatched to any gene: 5. CDR3: CASSLGGLAGNNEQFF. Written as DNA, the CDR3 is TGTGCCAGCAGCTTAGGCGGGCTAGCGGGGAACAATGAGCAGTTCTTC.

This clonotype showed up just a few times. This chain joins TRBV3-1 and TRBJ1-1; tentative D call: TRBD1 (5 bases). The length of the CDR3 is 13 residues. V was cut by 5 bases and J by 9 bases, with 16 bases left in between. Germline V gives CDR1 LGHDT, CDR2 YNNKEL (reference sequence). The CDR3 nucleotides read TGTGCCAGCAGCGTCGACAGTTCCCCACAAGCTTTCTTT. Translation gives CASSVDSSPQAFF.

In regard to this clonotype: An end of the junction does not agree with germline; a read error may underlie this. The chain combines TRBV7-2 with TRBJ2-1, with unresolved D. From germline, CDR1 is SGHTA and CDR2 FQGNSA. The CDR3 totals 14 residues. CDR3 coding DNA: TGTGCCAGCAGCTTAGACCGGAACAACAATGTGCAGTTCTTC. Its protein product is CASSLDRNNNVQFF. The full variable domain, completed using reference TRBV7-2 and TRBJ2-1, is GAGVSQSPSNKVTEKGKDVELRCDPISGHTALYWYRQSLGQGLEFLIYFQGNSAPDKSGLPSDRFSAERTGGSVSTLTIQRTQQEDSAVYLCASSLDRNNNVQFFGPGTRLTVL.

This clonotype has at least ten counts. In nucleotides, the CDR3 is TGTGCCAGCAGCAAATCTAGCGGGGCCCGCGCTGAAGCTTTCTTT. It translates to CASSKSSGARAEAFF. The chain is built from TRBV21-1 and TRBJ1-1. TRBV21-1 is recorded as a pseudogene. This CDR3 region has 15 residues.

This clonotype was detected ten times or more. The rearrangement links TRBV20-1 to TRBJ2-7, with 8 bases aligning to TRBD1. Unmatched junction bases numbered 9, after V lost 3 bases and J lost 5 bases. This CDR3 has 14 amino acids. CDR1 is DFQATT, CDR2 SNEGSKA, per germline (reference sequence). The CDR3, as DNA: TGCAGTGCTAGGATGACAGGGGCACTCCACGAGCAGTACTTC. It specifies CSARMTGALHEQYF.

The chain couples TRBV18 to TRBJ2-7; D is possibly TRBD1 (6 bases). The CDR3 is made up of 13 amino acids. Germline V gene sequence: CDR1 KGHSH, CDR2 LQKENI. Trimming took 11 bases from V and 3 from J, leaving 17 bases between them. CDR3 sequence (DNA): TGTGCCGGCCGACAGGCCAACGACTACGAGCAGTACTTC. Amino acid sequence: CAGRQANDYEQYF.

A few counts support this clonotype. This sequence may be a read error, since a much larger clone differs from it by one base. The chain recombines TRBV20-1 with TRBJ2-7; TRBD2 is a possible D gene (6 bases). Trimming cost V 0 bases and J 3 bases, with 15 bases left between them. The CDR3 has 15 residues. Germline V gene lookup returns CDR1 DFQATT and CDR2 SNEGSKA (reference sequence). The CDR3 sequence: CSARDDVGGCYEQYF. CDR3 DNA: TGCAGTGCTAGAGATGATGTCGGAGGGTGCTACGAGCAGTACTTC.